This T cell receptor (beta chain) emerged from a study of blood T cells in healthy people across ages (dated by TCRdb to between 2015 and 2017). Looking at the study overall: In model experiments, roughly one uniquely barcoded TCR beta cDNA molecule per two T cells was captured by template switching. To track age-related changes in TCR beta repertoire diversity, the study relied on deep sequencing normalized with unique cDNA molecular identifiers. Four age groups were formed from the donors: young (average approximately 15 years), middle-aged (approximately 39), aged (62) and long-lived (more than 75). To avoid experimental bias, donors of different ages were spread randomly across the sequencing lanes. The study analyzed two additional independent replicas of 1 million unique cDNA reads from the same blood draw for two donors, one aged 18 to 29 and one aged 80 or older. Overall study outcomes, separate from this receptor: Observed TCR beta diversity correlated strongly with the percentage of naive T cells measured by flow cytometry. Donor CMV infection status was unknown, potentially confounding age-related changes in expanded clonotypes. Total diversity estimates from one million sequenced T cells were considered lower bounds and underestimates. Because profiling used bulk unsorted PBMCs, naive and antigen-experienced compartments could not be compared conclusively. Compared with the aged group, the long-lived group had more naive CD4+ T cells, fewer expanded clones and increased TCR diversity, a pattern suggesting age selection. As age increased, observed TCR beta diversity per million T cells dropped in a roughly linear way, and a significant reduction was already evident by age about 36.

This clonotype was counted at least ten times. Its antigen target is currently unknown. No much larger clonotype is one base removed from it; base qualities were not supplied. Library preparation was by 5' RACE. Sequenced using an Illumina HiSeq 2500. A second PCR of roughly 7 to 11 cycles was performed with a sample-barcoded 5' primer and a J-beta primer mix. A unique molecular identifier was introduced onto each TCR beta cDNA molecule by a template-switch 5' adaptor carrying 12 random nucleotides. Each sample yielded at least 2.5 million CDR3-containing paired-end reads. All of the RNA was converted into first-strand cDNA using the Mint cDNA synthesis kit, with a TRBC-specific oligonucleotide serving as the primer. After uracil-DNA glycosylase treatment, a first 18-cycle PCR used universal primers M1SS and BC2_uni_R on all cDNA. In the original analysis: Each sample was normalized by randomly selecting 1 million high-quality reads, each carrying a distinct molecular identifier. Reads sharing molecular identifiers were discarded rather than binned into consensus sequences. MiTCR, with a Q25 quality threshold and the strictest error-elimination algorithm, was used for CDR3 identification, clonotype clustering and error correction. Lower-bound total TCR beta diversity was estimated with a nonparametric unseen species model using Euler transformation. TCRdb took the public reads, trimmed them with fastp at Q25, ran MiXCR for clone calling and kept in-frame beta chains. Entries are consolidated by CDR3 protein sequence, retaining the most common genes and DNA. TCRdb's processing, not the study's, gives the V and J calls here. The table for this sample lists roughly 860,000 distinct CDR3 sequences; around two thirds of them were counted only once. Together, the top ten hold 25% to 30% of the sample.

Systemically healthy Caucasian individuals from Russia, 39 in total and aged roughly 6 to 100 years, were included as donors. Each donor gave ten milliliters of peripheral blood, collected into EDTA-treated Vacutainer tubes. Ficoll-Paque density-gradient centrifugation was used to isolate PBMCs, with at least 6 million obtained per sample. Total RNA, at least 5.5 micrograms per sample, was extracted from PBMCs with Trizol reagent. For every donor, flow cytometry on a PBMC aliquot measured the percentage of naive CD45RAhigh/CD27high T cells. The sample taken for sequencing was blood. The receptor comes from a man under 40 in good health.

The DNA is TGCGCCAGCAGCCAAGATTCAGGCCGGGGGGGCAATGAGCAGTTCTTC. This codes for CASSQDSGRGGNEQFF. The rearranged segments are TRBV4-3 and TRBJ2-1, with TRBD2 identical over 8 junction bases. Based on the germline V gene, the CDR1 and CDR2 sequences are LGHNA and YSLEER. The V end gives up 0 bases and the J end 6 bases, leaving 7 bases in the junction not matched to a gene. The CDR3 contains 16 residues, cysteine and phenylalanine counted. Of the read, only the CDR3 DNA is kept; its 48 bases are in frame from base 1.